This T cell receptor beta chain comes out of a study of blood T cell repertoires in COVID-19. About the study: PBMCs, B-cell-depleted T cells, or T cells were the source of the cDNA or gDNA that made up the material.

In the original workflow: Amplification with reference gene primers provided the estimates of nucleated cell counts. TCRdb's copy holds only in-frame clones and misses some; the assay was immunoSEQ multiplex PCR. V, J and clone size are taken as reported in that table, and D and trimming were inferred from the DNA itself. The data contain over 150,000 clones, around 85% of them seen just once; the ten biggest clones take up roughly 6%. The CDR3 totals 18 residues. The germline V gene encodes CDR1 LNHNV and CDR2 YYDKDF (reference sequence). The V and J ends lost 0 bases and 5 bases, in that order; junction bases with no gene match: 15. Participants were aged roughly 18 to 95 years, lived in around 22 US areas, and enrolled virtually. Assignment of participants to cohorts was predicated upon participant-reported clinical history.

This clonotype originated in a man in his forties who had recovered from COVID-19. The V call is TRBV15, the J call TRBJ2-7; the match to TRBD1 covers 8 bases. The specimen sequenced was PBMCs or T cells enriched from blood (not recorded which). This CDR3 is CATSRERGRTGSLNEQYF. DNA for the CDR3: TGTGCCACCAGCAGAGAGAGGGGAAGGACAGGGTCCCTGAACGAGCAGTACTTC.